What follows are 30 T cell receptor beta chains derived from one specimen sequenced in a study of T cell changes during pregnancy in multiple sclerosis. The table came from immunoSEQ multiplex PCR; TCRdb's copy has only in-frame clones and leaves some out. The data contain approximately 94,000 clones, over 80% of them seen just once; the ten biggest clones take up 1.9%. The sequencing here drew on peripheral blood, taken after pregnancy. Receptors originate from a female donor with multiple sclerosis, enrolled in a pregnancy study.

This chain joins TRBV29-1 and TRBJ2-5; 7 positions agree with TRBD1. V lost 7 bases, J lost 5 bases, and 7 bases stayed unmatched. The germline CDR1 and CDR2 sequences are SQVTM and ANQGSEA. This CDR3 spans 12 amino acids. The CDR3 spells CSAETGVETQYF. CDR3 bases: TGCAGCGCCGAAACAGGGGTCGAGACCCAGTACTTC. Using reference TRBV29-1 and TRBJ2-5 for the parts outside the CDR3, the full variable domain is SAVISQKPSRDICQRGTSLTIQCQVDSQVTMMFWYRQQPGQSLTLIATANQGSEATYESGFVIDKFPISRPNLTFSTLTVSNMSPEDSSIYLCSAETGVETQYFGPGTRLLVL.

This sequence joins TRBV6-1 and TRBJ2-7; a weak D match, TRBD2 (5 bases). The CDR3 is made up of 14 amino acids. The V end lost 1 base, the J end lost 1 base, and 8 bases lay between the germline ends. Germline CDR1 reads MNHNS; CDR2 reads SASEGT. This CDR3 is CASSEVRGSYEQYF. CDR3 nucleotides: TGTGCCAGCAGTGAAGTTCGGGGTTCCTACGAGCAGTACTTC.

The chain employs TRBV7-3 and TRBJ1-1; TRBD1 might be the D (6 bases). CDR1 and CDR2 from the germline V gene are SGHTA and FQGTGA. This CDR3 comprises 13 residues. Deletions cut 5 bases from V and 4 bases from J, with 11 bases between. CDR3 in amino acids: CASSRTGSTEAFF. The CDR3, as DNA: TGTGCCAGCAGCCGTACAGGGTCCACTGAAGCTTTCTTT. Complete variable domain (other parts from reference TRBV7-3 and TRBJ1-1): GAGVSQTPSNKVTEKGKYVELRCDPISGHTALYWYRQSLGQGPEFLIYFQGTGAADDSGLPNDRFFAVRPEGSVSTLKIQRTERGDSAVYLCASSRTGSTEAFFGQGTRLTVV.

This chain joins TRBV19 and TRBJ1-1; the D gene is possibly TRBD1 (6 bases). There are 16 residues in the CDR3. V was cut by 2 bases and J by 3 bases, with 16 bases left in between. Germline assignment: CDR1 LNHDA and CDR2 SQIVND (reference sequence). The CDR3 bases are TGTGCCAGTAGTATAATCGCTTCGGGGGGCGACACTGAAGCTTTCTTT. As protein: CASSIIASGGDTEAFF.

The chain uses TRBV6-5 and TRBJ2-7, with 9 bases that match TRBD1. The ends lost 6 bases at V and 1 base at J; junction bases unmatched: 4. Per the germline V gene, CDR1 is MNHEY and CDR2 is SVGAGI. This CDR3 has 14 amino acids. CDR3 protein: CASRPGTGSYEQYF. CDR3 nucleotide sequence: TGTGCCAGCAGACCCGGGACAGGGTCCTACGAGCAGTACTTC.

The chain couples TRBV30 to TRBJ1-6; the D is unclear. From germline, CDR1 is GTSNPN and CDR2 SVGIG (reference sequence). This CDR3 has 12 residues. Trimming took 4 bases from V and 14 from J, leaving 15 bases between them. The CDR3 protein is CAWNPPGRTLHF. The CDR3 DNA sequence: TGTGCCTGGAACCCCCCAGGTCGGACCCTCCACTTT.

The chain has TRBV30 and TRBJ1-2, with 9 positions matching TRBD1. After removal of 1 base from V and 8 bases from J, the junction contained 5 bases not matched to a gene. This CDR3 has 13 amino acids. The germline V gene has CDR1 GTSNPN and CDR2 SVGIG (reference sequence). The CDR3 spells CAWSAQGATGYTF. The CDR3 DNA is TGTGCCTGGAGTGCACAGGGGGCGACCGGCTACACCTTC. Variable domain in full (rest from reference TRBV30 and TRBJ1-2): SQTIHQWPATLVQPVGSPLSLECTVEGTSNPNLYWYRQAAGRGLQLLFYSVGIGQISSEVPQNLSASRPQDRQFILSSKKLLLSDSGFYLCAWSAQGATGYTFGSGTRLTVV.

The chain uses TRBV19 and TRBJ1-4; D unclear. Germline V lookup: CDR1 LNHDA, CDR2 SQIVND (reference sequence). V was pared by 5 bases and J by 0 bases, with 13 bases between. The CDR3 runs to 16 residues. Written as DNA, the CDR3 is TGTGCCAGTAGTTCCCGGGAGGCAGCAACTAATGAAAAACTGTTTTTT. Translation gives CASSSREAATNEKLFF.

CDR3 nucleotides: TGTGCCAGTAGGTCAGGGGACAAAGGCTATGGCTACACCTTC. Translated, it gives CASRSGDKGYGYTF. The rearrangement uses TRBV19 and TRBJ1-2; D perhaps matches TRBD1 (6 bases). The CDR3 consists of 14 residues. Germline V gene sequence: CDR1 LNHDA, CDR2 SQIVND (reference sequence). With 6 bases removed from V and 4 bases from J, the gap between germline ends came to 15 bases.

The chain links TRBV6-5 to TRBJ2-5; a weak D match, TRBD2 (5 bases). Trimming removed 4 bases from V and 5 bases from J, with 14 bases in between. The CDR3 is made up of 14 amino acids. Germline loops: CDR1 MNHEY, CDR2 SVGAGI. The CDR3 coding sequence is TGTGCCAGCAGTTCGGACGGCGGGCTGGAGACCCAGTACTTC. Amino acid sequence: CASSSDGGLETQYF.

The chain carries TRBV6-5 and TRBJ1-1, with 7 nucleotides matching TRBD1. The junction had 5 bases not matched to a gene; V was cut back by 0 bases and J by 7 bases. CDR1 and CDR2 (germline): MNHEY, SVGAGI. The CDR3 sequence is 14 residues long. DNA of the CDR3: TGTGCCAGCAGTTACTCTAGGGCAGGGGGTGAAGCTTTCTTT. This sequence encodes CASSYSRAGGEAFF.

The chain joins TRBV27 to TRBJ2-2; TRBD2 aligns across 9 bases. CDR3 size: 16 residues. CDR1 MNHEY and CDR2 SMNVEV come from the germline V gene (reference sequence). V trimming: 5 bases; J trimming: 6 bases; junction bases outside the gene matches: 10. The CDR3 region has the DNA TGTGCCAGCAGTCCGAAACCGGGACTAGCTCCCGGGGAGCTGTTTTTT. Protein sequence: CASSPKPGLAPGELFF.

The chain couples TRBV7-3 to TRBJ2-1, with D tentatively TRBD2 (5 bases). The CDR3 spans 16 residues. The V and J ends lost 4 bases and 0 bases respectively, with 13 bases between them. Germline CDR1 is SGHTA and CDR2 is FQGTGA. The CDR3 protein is CASSSIAKSSYNEQFF. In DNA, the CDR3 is TGTGCCAGCAGCTCAATAGCGAAAAGCTCCTACAATGAGCAGTTCTTC.

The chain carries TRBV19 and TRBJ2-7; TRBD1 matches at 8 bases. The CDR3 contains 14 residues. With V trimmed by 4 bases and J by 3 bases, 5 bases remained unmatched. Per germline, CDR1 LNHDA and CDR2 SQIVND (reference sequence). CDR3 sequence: CASSKGQDNYEQYF. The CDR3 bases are TGTGCCAGTAGTAAGGGACAGGATAACTACGAGCAGTACTTC. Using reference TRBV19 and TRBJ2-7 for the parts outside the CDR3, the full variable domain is DGGITQSPKYLFRKEGQNVTLSCEQNLNHDAMYWYRQDPGQGLRLIYYSQIVNDFQKGDIAEGYSVSREKKESFPLTVTSAQKNPTAFYLCASSKGQDNYEQYFGPGTRLTVT.

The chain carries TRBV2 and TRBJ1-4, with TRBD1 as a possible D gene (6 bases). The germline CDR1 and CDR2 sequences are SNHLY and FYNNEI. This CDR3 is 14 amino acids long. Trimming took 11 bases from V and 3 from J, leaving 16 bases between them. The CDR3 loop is CAGTTGWPNEKLFF. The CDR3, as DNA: TGTGCCGGAACTACAGGGTGGCCTAATGAAAAACTGTTTTTT.

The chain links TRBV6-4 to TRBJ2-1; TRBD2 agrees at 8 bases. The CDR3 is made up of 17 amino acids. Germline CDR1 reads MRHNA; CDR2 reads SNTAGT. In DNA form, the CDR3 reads TGTGCAAGCCAACCCTCCCCCGGGGGGGCAGGATCCAATGAGCAGTTCTTC. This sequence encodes CASQPSPGGAGSNEQFF.

CDR3 sequence: CSVTSSGRSYEQYF. The CDR3 nucleotides read TGCAGCGTAACTAGTAGCGGAAGATCCTACGAGCAGTACTTC. The rearrangement uses TRBV29-1 and TRBJ2-7; D possibly corresponds to TRBD2 (6 bases). Germline CDR1 reads SQVTM; CDR2 reads ANQGSEA. The CDR3 length is 14 residues. Trimming shortened V by 6 bases and J by 1 base, and 16 bases separated the two germline ends.

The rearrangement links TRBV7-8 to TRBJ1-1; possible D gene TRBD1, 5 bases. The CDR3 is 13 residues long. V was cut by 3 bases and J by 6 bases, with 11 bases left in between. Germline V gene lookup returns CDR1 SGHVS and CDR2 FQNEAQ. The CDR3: CASSFRGAAEAFF. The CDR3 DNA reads TGTGCCAGCAGCTTTAGGGGCGCGGCTGAAGCTTTCTTT.

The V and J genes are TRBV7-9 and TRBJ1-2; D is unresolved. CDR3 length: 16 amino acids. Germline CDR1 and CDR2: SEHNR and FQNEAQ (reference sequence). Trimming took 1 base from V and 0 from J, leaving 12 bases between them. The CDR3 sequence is CASSLGPETSNYGYTF. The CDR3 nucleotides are TGTGCCAGCAGCTTAGGTCCCGAAACTTCTAACTATGGCTACACCTTC.

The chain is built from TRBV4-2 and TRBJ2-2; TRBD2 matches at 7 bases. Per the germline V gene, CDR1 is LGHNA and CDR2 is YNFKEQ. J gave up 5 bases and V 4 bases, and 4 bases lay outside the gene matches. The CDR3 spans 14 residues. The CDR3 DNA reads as TGTGCCAGCAGCCCGGGACTACATACCGGGGAGCTGTTTTTT. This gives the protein CASSPGLHTGELFF.

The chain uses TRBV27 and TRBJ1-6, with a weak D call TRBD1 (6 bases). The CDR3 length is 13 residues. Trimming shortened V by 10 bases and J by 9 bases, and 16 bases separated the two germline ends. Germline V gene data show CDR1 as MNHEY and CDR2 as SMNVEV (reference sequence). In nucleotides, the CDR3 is TGTGCCAACCTGACAGGCGAGGGTTCACCCCTCCACTTT. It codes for CANLTGEGSPLHF.

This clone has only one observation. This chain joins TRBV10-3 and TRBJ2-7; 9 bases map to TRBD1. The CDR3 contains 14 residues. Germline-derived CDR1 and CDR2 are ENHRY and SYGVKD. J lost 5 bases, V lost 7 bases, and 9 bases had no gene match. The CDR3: CAIMTGTGSHEQYF. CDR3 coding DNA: TGTGCCATCATGACCGGGACAGGGAGCCACGAGCAGTACTTC.

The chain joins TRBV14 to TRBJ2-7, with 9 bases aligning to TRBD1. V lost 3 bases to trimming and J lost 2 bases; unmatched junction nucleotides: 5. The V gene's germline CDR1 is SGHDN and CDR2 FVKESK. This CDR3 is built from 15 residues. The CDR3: CASSQQQGAAYEQYF. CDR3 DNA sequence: TGTGCCAGCAGCCAGCAACAGGGGGCCGCCTACGAGCAGTACTTC.

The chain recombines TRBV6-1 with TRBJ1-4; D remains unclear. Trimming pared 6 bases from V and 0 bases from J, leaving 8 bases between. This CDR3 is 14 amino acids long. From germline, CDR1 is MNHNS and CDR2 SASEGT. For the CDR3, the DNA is TGTGCCAGCAGATCAGGCCCAACTAATGAAAAACTGTTTTTT. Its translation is CASRSGPTNEKLFF.

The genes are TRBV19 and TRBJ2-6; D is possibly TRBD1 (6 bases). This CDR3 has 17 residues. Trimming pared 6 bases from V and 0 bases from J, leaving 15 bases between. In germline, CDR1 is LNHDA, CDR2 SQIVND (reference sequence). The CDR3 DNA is TGTGCCAGTAGCCCCTTCAGGACAGACTCTGGGGCCAACGTCCTGACTTTC. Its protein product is CASSPFRTDSGANVLTF.

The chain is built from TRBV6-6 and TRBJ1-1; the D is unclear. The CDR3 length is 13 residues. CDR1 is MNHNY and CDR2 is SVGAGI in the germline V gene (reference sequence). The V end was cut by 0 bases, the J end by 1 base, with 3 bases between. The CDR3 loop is CASSYSQNTEAFF. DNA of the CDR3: TGTGCCAGCAGTTACTCACAGAACACTGAAGCTTTCTTT.

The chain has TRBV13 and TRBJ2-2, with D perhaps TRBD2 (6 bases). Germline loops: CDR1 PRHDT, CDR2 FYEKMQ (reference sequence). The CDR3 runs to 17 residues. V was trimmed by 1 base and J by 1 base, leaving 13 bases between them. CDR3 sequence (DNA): TGTGCCAGCAGCTTAGTAGGCTTGCGGGAGAACACCGGGGAGCTGTTTTTT. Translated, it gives CASSLVGLRENTGELFF.

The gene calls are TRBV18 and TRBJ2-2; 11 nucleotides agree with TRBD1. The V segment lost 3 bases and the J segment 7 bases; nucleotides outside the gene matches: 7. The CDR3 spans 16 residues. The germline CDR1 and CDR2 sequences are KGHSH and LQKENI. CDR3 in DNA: TGTGCCAGCTCACCTAGGACAGGGGGCGCTTACGGGGAGCTGTTTTTT. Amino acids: CASSPRTGGAYGELFF.

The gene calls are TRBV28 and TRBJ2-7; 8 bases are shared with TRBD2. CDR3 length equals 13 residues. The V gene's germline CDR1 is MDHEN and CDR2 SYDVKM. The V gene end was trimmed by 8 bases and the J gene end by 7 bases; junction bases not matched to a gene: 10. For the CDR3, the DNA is TGTGCCAGCTCACCGGGAGGGGGTTGGGAGCAGTACTTC. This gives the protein CASSPGGGWEQYF.

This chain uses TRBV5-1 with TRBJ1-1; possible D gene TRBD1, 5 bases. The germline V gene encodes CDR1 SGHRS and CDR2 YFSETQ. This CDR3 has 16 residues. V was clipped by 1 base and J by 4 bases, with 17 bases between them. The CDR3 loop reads CASSLSGVGFGTEAFF. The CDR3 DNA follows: TGCGCCAGCAGCTTGTCGGGGGTGGGCTTCGGCACTGAAGCTTTCTTT.